Listed below are T cell receptor beta chains from one sample, sequenced in a study of T cell responses to AZD1222 COVID-19 vaccine. Measured with immunoSEQ multiplex PCR; TCRdb has only the in-frame clones, and not every one. The sample yields over 140,000 clones, roughly 92% seen once. The sample in question was peripheral blood, obtained on day 0 of AZD1222 vaccination. The receptors here all came from an adult in good health. Both conserved end residues are trimmed from each CDR3. The order of the fields is V gene, CDR3 length, D gene, J gene, CDR3 protein. The D gene is left open where the match is weak.

v_gene: TRBV27; len: 14; d_gene: NA; j_gene: TRBJ1-2; CDR3aa: ASSSITLQGMGGYT
v_gene: TRBV3-1/TRBV3-2; len: 16; d_gene: TRBD1; j_gene: TRBJ2-7; CDR3aa: ASSQDRDRGMGWGEQY
v_gene: TRBV2; len: 11; d_gene: NA; j_gene: TRBJ2-5; CDR3aa: ASSESPRETQY
v_gene: TRBV6-1; len: 15; d_gene: TRBD1; j_gene: TRBJ2-1; CDR3aa: ASSEPLDREGFDEQF
v_gene: TRBV5-6; len: 13; d_gene: TRBD1; j_gene: TRBJ1-1; CDR3aa: ASSNNRGINTEAF
v_gene: TRBV7-2; len: 14; d_gene: NA; j_gene: TRBJ1-5; CDR3aa: ASSLGTYSRNQPQH
v_gene: TRBV28; len: 13; d_gene: NA; j_gene: TRBJ2-3; CDR3aa: ASSPGPGRRDTQY
v_gene: TRBV29-1; len: 12; d_gene: NA; j_gene: TRBJ2-3; CDR3aa: SVVVRGEGDTQY
v_gene: TRBV5-5; len: 13; d_gene: NA; j_gene: TRBJ1-1; CDR3aa: ASSLALVMDTEAF
v_gene: TRBV18; len: 14; d_gene: TRBD1; j_gene: TRBJ1-5; CDR3aa: ASSPSGTGALQPQH
v_gene: TRBV11-2; len: 14; d_gene: TRBD1; j_gene: TRBJ2-1; CDR3aa: ASSLPGQGVLNEQF
v_gene: TRBV7-2; len: 13; d_gene: TRBD1; j_gene: TRBJ2-7; CDR3aa: ASSSRGTGAYEQY
v_gene: TRBV28; len: 13; d_gene: TRBD1; j_gene: TRBJ1-6; CDR3aa: ASSLTGTGNSPLH
v_gene: TRBV7-2; len: 13; d_gene: TRBD2; j_gene: TRBJ2-7; CDR3aa: ASSLETGGSDEQY
v_gene: TRBV4-1; len: 13; d_gene: TRBD1; j_gene: TRBJ1-1; CDR3aa: ASSNPRQGNTEAF
v_gene: TRBV9; len: 15; d_gene: NA; j_gene: TRBJ2-3; CDR3aa: ASSGAGRSGITDTQY
v_gene: TRBV3-1/TRBV3-2; len: 13; d_gene: NA; j_gene: TRBJ1-2; CDR3aa: ASSQDHMGDYGYT
v_gene: TRBV18; len: 14; d_gene: NA; j_gene: TRBJ1-6; CDR3aa: ASRGQLSSYNSPLH
v_gene: TRBV4-1; len: 12; d_gene: NA; j_gene: TRBJ2-7; CDR3aa: ASSLAPDTREQY
v_gene: TRBV18; len: 14; d_gene: TRBD2; j_gene: TRBJ2-7; CDR3aa: ASSPPSGGTSYEQY
v_gene: TRBV27; len: 15; d_gene: NA; j_gene: TRBJ2-7; CDR3aa: ASSPTPRQTISYEQY
v_gene: TRBV4-2; len: 13; d_gene: NA; j_gene: TRBJ2-3; CDR3aa: ASSQERSKTDTQY
v_gene: TRBV28; len: 12; d_gene: TRBD1; j_gene: TRBJ1-5; CDR3aa: ASNPTGGKQPQH
v_gene: TRBV5-1; len: 15; d_gene: TRBD2; j_gene: TRBJ2-5; CDR3aa: ASSGGLAARPVETQY
v_gene: TRBV7-9; len: 12; d_gene: TRBD1; j_gene: TRBJ1-5; CDR3aa: ASSFGQGNQPQH
v_gene: TRBV6-2/TRBV6-3; len: 16; d_gene: NA; j_gene: TRBJ1-1; CDR3aa: ASSYSNGVLEKDTEAF
v_gene: TRBV6-1; len: 14; d_gene: NA; j_gene: TRBJ1-5; CDR3aa: ASSADGGWNNQPQH
v_gene: TRBV5-1; len: 13; d_gene: TRBD1; j_gene: TRBJ1-6; CDR3aa: ASSLAAGGNSPLH
v_gene: TRBV5-1; len: 12; d_gene: TRBD2; j_gene: TRBJ2-5; CDR3aa: ASRRTSAQETQY
v_gene: TRBV7-9; len: 13; d_gene: TRBD1; j_gene: TRBJ2-2; CDR3aa: ASSLEGQYTGELF
v_gene: TRBV7-9; len: 11; d_gene: TRBD1; j_gene: TRBJ1-3; CDR3aa: ASSLGQGNTIY
v_gene: TRBV5-1; len: 12; d_gene: NA; j_gene: TRBJ1-1; CDR3aa: ASSSEDGFTEAF
v_gene: TRBV19; len: 13; d_gene: TRBD2; j_gene: TRBJ2-1; CDR3aa: ASSTRTSGSLEQF
v_gene: TRBV3-1/TRBV3-2; len: 11; d_gene: NA; j_gene: TRBJ1-4; CDR3aa: ASSQGANEKLF
v_gene: TRBV9; len: 14; d_gene: NA; j_gene: TRBJ2-2; CDR3aa: ASSPSGTRDTGELF
v_gene: TRBV10-3; len: 11; d_gene: NA; j_gene: TRBJ2-1; CDR3aa: AISEQVINEQF
v_gene: TRBV27; len: 12; d_gene: TRBD1; j_gene: TRBJ2-7; CDR3aa: ASYDPGQSYEQY
v_gene: TRBV28; len: 10; d_gene: NA; j_gene: TRBJ1-2; CDR3aa: ASSLINYGYT
v_gene: TRBV11-2; len: 13; d_gene: TRBD1; j_gene: TRBJ1-2; CDR3aa: ASSLGWTGGYGYT
v_gene: TRBV5-5; len: 12; d_gene: NA; j_gene: TRBJ2-5; CDR3aa: ASSLVGTQETQY
v_gene: TRBV28; len: 10; d_gene: NA; j_gene: TRBJ2-7; CDR3aa: ASSLLGYEQY